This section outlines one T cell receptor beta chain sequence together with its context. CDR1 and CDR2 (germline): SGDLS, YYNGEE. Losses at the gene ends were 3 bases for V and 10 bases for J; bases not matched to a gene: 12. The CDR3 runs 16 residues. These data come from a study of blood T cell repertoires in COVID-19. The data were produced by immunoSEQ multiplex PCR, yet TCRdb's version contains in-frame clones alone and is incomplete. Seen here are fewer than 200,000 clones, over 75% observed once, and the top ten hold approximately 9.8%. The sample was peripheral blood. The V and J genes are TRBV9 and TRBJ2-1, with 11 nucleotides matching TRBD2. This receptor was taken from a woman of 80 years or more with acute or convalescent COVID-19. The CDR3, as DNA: TGTGCCAGCAGCGGCCCGGGACTAGCGGTCGAACGGGAGCAGTTCTTC. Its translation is CASSGPGLAVEREQFF.